These T cell receptor beta chains were read from a single sample in a study of technical replicates of blood from a few donors. Using immunoSEQ multiplex PCR, the repertoire was profiled, and TCRdb retains in-frame clones only, with some absent. This table has about 53,000 clones, 85% to 90% appearing once. The sample consisted of PBMCs. The receptor source for this set is a human donor in good health. Some clones in this sample may be carry-over from other donors' samples. The CDR3 runs from the conserved cysteine through the conserved F or W. Fields, in order: CDR3 DNA, CDR3 protein, clone size, D gene, J gene, V gene. A D gene is named only where the DNA matches it firmly. A row's size may be missing; if present it is once, few, many or a size class.

CDR3 DNA: TGTGCCACCAAGGACAGGGGGACCTATGGCTACACCTTC; CDR3 protein: CATKDRGTYGYTF; clone size: once; D gene: TRBD1; J gene: TRBJ1-2; V gene: TRBV27
CDR3 DNA: TGTGCCAGCAGCGTAGAAGCCCGGGGCTACGAGCAGTACTTC; CDR3 protein: CASSVEARGYEQYF; clone size: NA; D gene: NA; J gene: TRBJ2-7; V gene: TRBV9
CDR3 DNA: TGTGCCAGCAGCGCAGGGACTAGCGGGGGGCTCCAAGAGACCCAGTACTTC; CDR3 protein: CASSAGTSGGLQETQYF; clone size: NA; D gene: TRBD2; J gene: TRBJ2-5; V gene: TRBV9
CDR3 DNA: TGCAGCGTTTCCCCAGGGGGCCACGAGCAGTACTTC; CDR3 protein: CSVSPGGHEQYF; clone size: NA; D gene: TRBD1; J gene: TRBJ2-7; V gene: TRBV29-1
CDR3 DNA: TGCGCCAGCAGCTTGGACGGGACAGAAGCCAAAAACATTCAGTACTTC; CDR3 protein: CASSLDGTEAKNIQYF; clone size: NA; D gene: TRBD1; J gene: TRBJ2-4; V gene: TRBV5-1
CDR3 DNA: TGTGCCAGCAGTGTGGCAGGGTTCCACGAGCAGTACTTC; CDR3 protein: CASSVAGFHEQYF; clone size: few; D gene: NA; J gene: TRBJ2-7; V gene: TRBV2
CDR3 DNA: TGTGCCAGCAGCTACGGGTCTCGAGATACGCAGTATTTT; CDR3 protein: CASSYGSRDTQYF; clone size: NA; D gene: NA; J gene: TRBJ2-3; V gene: TRBV5-4
CDR3 DNA: TGTGCCAGCTCACCTGACAGAAATGAAGCTTTCTTT; CDR3 protein: CASSPDRNEAFF; clone size: once; D gene: NA; J gene: TRBJ1-1; V gene: TRBV18
CDR3 DNA: TGTGCCAGCAGTAGGACAGGGGGTAATTCACCCCTCCACTTT; CDR3 protein: CASSRTGGNSPLHF; clone size: NA; D gene: TRBD1; J gene: TRBJ1-6; V gene: TRBV6-5
CDR3 DNA: TGTGCCAGCAGCTTAGGAGGGCGCGACACCTTC; CDR3 protein: CASSLGGRDTF; clone size: NA; D gene: NA; J gene: TRBJ1-2; V gene: TRBV7-9
CDR3 DNA: TGCGCCAGCAGCCAAGAAAGGGGCAGGGGGGTGGAGACCCAGTACTTC; CDR3 protein: CASSQERGRGVETQYF; clone size: NA; D gene: NA; J gene: TRBJ2-5; V gene: TRBV4-1
CDR3 DNA: TGTGCCAGCATGGGGGCCACTGAAGCTTTCTTT; CDR3 protein: CASMGATEAFF; clone size: NA; D gene: NA; J gene: TRBJ1-1; V gene: TRBV6-1
CDR3 DNA: TGTGCCAGCAGCTTACGGGGGGGTAGTTACACCGGGGAGCTGTTTTTT; CDR3 protein: CASSLRGGSYTGELFF; clone size: NA; D gene: TRBD2; J gene: TRBJ2-2; V gene: TRBV7-2
CDR3 DNA: TGTGCCATCAGTGACCCCCTCGGGGGGGGTAACACCGGGGAGCTGTTTTTT; CDR3 protein: CAISDPLGGGNTGELFF; clone size: NA; D gene: TRBD2; J gene: TRBJ2-2; V gene: TRBV10-3
CDR3 DNA: TGTGCCAGCAGCTTAGTCTCCCGGACTTATGGCTACACCTTC; CDR3 protein: CASSLVSRTYGYTF; clone size: NA; D gene: NA; J gene: TRBJ1-2; V gene: TRBV7-2
CDR3 DNA: TGTGCCACCGAGATGGCGGGAAACGTCGGTGAGCAGTTCTTC; CDR3 protein: CATEMAGNVGEQFF; clone size: NA; D gene: NA; J gene: TRBJ2-1; V gene: TRBV15
CDR3 DNA: TGCAGTGCGAGGGACAGGGGCGGCAACACCTTC; CDR3 protein: CSARDRGGNTF; clone size: NA; D gene: TRBD1; J gene: TRBJ1-2; V gene: TRBV20-1
CDR3 DNA: TGTGCCACCAGCAGAGAGGGACAAATCCAAGAGACCCAGTACTTC; CDR3 protein: CATSREGQIQETQYF; clone size: NA; D gene: NA; J gene: TRBJ2-5; V gene: TRBV15
CDR3 DNA: TGCGCCAGCAGCCCTGGGGGGGCAGATCAGCCCCAGCATTTT; CDR3 protein: CASSPGGADQPQHF; clone size: NA; D gene: NA; J gene: TRBJ1-5; V gene: TRBV5-1
CDR3 DNA: TGTGCCAGTAGTATTTTTTTCGGGGCTGAAGCTTTCTTT; CDR3 protein: CASSIFFGAEAFF; clone size: NA; D gene: NA; J gene: TRBJ1-1; V gene: TRBV19
CDR3 DNA: TGTGCCAGCAGAACCCAGGGAAACACCGGGGAGCTGTTTTTT; CDR3 protein: CASRTQGNTGELFF; clone size: NA; D gene: NA; J gene: TRBJ2-2; V gene: TRBV6-5
CDR3 DNA: TGCGCCAGCAGCCAAGATTTGGCTAGCTTCAGATCCTACAATGAGCAGTTCTTC; CDR3 protein: CASSQDLASFRSYNEQFF; clone size: NA; D gene: NA; J gene: TRBJ2-1; V gene: TRBV4-1
CDR3 DNA: TGTGCCAGCAGCGGAGCCTACGAGCAGTACTTC; CDR3 protein: CASSGAYEQYF; clone size: NA; D gene: NA; J gene: TRBJ2-7; V gene: TRBV7-9
CDR3 DNA: TGTGCCAGCAGAGTTAGGAGGGACGCTGAAGCTTTCTTT; CDR3 protein: CASRVRRDAEAFF; clone size: NA; D gene: NA; J gene: TRBJ1-1; V gene: TRBV6-5
CDR3 DNA: TGTGCCAGCAGCTTAGAGTTGAGCTATGGCTACACCTTC; CDR3 protein: CASSLELSYGYTF; clone size: NA; D gene: NA; J gene: TRBJ1-2; V gene: TRBV7-9
CDR3 DNA: TGTGCCAGCAGTGCGGGACAGAACACTGAAGCTTTCTTT; CDR3 protein: CASSAGQNTEAFF; clone size: NA; D gene: NA; J gene: TRBJ1-1; V gene: TRBV6-1
CDR3 DNA: TGTGCCAGCAGCTTGTCGGGGGGGTACCCCGGAGGGCAGTATTTT; CDR3 protein: CASSLSGGYPGGQYF; clone size: NA; D gene: TRBD2; J gene: TRBJ2-3; V gene: TRBV5-4
CDR3 DNA: TGTGCCAGCAGCAAAGGGACAGCGGGCAATTCACCCCTCCACTTT; CDR3 protein: CASSKGTAGNSPLHF; clone size: once; D gene: TRBD1; J gene: TRBJ1-6; V gene: TRBV27
CDR3 DNA: TGTGCCAGCAGCTACCTAGCGGGAGTGACCTACAATGAGCAGTTCTTC; CDR3 protein: CASSYLAGVTYNEQFF; clone size: NA; D gene: TRBD2; J gene: TRBJ2-1; V gene: TRBV11-1
CDR3 DNA: TGTGCCAGCAGCTTAGGTTTCGCCTCGGGAAACACTGAAGCTTTCTTT; CDR3 protein: CASSLGFASGNTEAFF; clone size: NA; D gene: NA; J gene: TRBJ1-1; V gene: TRBV11-1
CDR3 DNA: TGTGCCAGCAGCTCCTCAGGGGCCCGGGCGGCTAATGAAAAACTGTTTTTT; CDR3 protein: CASSSSGARAANEKLFF; clone size: NA; D gene: NA; J gene: TRBJ1-4; V gene: TRBV7-6
CDR3 DNA: TGCGCCAGCAGCCAAGTACGGGGGGGGTTGGAGACCCAGTACTTC; CDR3 protein: CASSQVRGGLETQYF; clone size: NA; D gene: TRBD2; J gene: TRBJ2-5; V gene: TRBV4-1
CDR3 DNA: TGTGCCAGCAGCTTAGCGCTAGGGAGGATTCAAGAGACCCAGTACTTC; CDR3 protein: CASSLALGRIQETQYF; clone size: NA; D gene: NA; J gene: TRBJ2-5; V gene: TRBV7-2
CDR3 DNA: TGTGCCAGCAGCTTAGCGGCGGGAGCCGGCTACGAGCAGTACTTC; CDR3 protein: CASSLAAGAGYEQYF; clone size: NA; D gene: TRBD2; J gene: TRBJ2-7; V gene: TRBV7-9
CDR3 DNA: TGTGCCAGCAGTTACTCGAGATTCGACAATCAGCCCCAGCATTTT; CDR3 protein: CASSYSRFDNQPQHF; clone size: NA; D gene: NA; J gene: TRBJ1-5; V gene: TRBV6-5